These 3 T cell receptor beta chains were all obtained from the same sample, sequenced in a study of blood T cell repertoires in COVID-19. The method was immunoSEQ multiplex PCR; TCRdb's version includes in-frame clones alone and lacks a portion of them. The repertoire consists of approximately 120,000 clones, with 70% to 90% occurring once and the leading ten covering 1.5%. The source material was peripheral blood. These receptors originate from a human donor in a cohort sampled during active COVID-19.

The chain links TRBV29-1 to TRBJ1-1; D remains ambiguous. The V gene lost 6 bases and the J gene lost 1 base, with 15 bases spanning the gap. This CDR3 has 14 amino acids. Per the germline V gene, CDR1 is SQVTM and CDR2 is ANQGSEA. CDR3 residues: CSVATREPNTEAFF. CDR3 DNA sequence: TGCAGCGTAGCCACCCGGGAACCGAACACTGAAGCTTTCTTT.

CDR3 nucleotides: TGCGCCAGCAGCCAAGATTTAGGACAGGGGAATCAGCCCCAGCATTTT. Its protein is CASSQDLGQGNQPQHF. This chain joins TRBV4-1 and TRBJ1-5; TRBD1 agrees at 9 bases. The CDR3 contains 16 residues. The germline CDR1 and CDR2 sequences are MGHRA and YSYEKL. J was trimmed by 4 bases and V by 0 bases; bases with no gene match: 4.

The genes are TRBV19 and TRBJ1-5; TRBD1 matches at 7 bases. V lost 3 bases to trimming and J lost 0 bases; unmatched junction nucleotides: 8. The length of the CDR3 is 17 residues. Germline V gene sequence: CDR1 LNHDA, CDR2 SQIVND (reference sequence). This chain's CDR3 is CASSILTQGYSNQPQHF. CDR3 in DNA: TGTGCCAGTAGTATTTTGACACAGGGGTATAGCAATCAGCCCCAGCATTTT. Drawing the rest from reference TRBV19 and TRBJ1-5, the complete variable domain is DGGITQSPKYLFRKEGQNVTLSCEQNLNHDAMYWYRQDPGQGLRLIYYSQIVNDFQKGDIAEGYSVSREKKESFPLTVTSAQKNPTAFYLCASSILTQGYSNQPQHFGDGTRLSIL.